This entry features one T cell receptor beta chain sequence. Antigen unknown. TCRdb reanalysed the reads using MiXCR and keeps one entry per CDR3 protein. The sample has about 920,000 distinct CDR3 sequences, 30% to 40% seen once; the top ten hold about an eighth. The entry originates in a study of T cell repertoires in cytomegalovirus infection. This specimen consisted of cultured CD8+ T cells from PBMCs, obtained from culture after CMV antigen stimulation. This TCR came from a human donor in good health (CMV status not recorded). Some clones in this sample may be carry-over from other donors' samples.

CDR3 region: CASSLPSRGAGAPQHF. In DNA form, the CDR3 reads TGTGCCAGCAGTTTACCCTCCCGGGGGGCCGGAGCGCCCCAGCATTTT. The chain links TRBV28 to TRBJ1-5; TRBD1 might be the D (6 bases). V was pared by 2 bases and J by 9 bases, with 20 bases between. Germline-derived CDR1 and CDR2 are MDHEN and SYDVKM. The CDR3 sequence is 16 residues long.